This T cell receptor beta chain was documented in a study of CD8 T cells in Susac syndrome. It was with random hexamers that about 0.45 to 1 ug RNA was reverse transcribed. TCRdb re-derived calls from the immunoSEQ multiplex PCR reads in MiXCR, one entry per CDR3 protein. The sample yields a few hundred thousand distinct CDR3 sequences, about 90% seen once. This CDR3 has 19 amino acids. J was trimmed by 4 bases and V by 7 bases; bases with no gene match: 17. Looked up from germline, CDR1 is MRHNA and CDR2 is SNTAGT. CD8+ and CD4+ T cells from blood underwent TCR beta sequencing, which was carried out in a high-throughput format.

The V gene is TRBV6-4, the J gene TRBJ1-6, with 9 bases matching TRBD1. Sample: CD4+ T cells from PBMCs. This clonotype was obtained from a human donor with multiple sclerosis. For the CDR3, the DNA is TGTGCCAGCAAACACAGGGGGCGAAGGTCGAAGGGATATAATTCACCCCTCCACTTT. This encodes CASKHRGRRSKGYNSPLHF.